This paragraph reports one T cell receptor (beta chain). TCRdb's copy holds only in-frame clones and misses some; the assay was immunoSEQ multiplex PCR. This sample has 2 million to 3 million clones; approximately 94% occur once, and the top ten carry 0.35% to 0.45%. V lost 5 bases and J lost 7; bases outside the gene matches: 11. The CDR3 has 14 residues. This entry belongs to a study of shared clonotypes between healthy human individuals. The sequence was collected from a man aged 18 to 30 in good health. Some clones in this sample may be carry-over from other donors' samples. The source material was naive CD4+ T cells from PBMCs. Subset meaning: CD45RA+ positively selected. The gene calls are TRBV6-7 and TRBJ2-7; 7 bases agree with TRBD2. TRBV6-7 is classed as an ORF, of uncertain function. CDR3 protein: CASSQAGLRGEQYF. As DNA, the CDR3 is TGTGCCAGCAGTCAAGCGGGACTCCGAGGGGAGCAGTACTTC.